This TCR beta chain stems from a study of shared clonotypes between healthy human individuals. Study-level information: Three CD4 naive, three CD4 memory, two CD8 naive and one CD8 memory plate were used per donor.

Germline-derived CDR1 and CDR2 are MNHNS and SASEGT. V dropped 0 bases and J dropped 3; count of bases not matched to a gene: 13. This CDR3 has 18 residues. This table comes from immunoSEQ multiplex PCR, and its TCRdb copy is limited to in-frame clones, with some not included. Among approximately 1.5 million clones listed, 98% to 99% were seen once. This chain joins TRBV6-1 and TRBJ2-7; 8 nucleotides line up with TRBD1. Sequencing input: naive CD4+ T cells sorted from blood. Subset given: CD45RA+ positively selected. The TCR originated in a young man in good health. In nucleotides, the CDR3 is TGTGCCAGCAGTGAAGCGGTGGTCTCCTTTACAGGGGGCTACGAGCAGTACTTC. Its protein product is CASSEAVVSFTGGYEQYF.